This T cell receptor beta chain was retrieved from a study of blood T cell repertoires in COVID-19. Study background: Whether acute or convalescent, the COVID-19 samples came from the United States, Italy and Spain. T cells, B-cell-depleted T cells, or PBMCs supplied cDNA or gDNA.

CDR1 is MDHEN, CDR2 SYDVKM, per germline. V was pared by 9 bases and J by 8 bases, with 13 bases of the junction left unmatched. The CDR3 runs 14 residues. The authors' processing: Amplifying reference gene primers gave estimates of nucleated cell counts. Only in-frame clones appear in the TCRdb table, and some are missing; sequencing was by immunoSEQ multiplex PCR. That table furnishes V, J and clone size, whereas the DNA furnished D and trimming. The top ten hold roughly 2.3% of the sample, which has approximately 220,000 clones, roughly four fifths seen once. This clone occurred once. The rearrangement uses TRBV28 and TRBJ1-2; 9 bases line up with TRBD1. Sequencing was carried out using peripheral blood. The clonotype was recovered from a woman between 55 and 75 years old with acute or convalescent COVID-19. The CDR3 DNA follows: TGTGCCAGTCAGACTCGGGACAGGGATGGGGGCTACACCTTC. The encoded protein is CASQTRDRDGGYTF.